A single sample is the source of the 17 T cell receptor beta chains below, sequenced in a study of Ad26.COV2.S vaccination and SARS-CoV-2 variants. This table comes from immunoSEQ multiplex PCR, and its TCRdb copy is limited to in-frame clones, with some not included. In the table there are hundreds of thousands of clones, about 88% of which are singletons. As for treatment: some 20 received Ad26.COV2.S at low or high dose, single or two shots; roughly five received placebo; per-sample allocation not given. It was on day 63 after the first vaccine or placebo injection that samples were taken. This specimen was peripheral blood, taken in a trial of Ad26.COV2.S vaccine versus placebo. The receptor set was obtained from a person aged 18 to 59 who received the Ad26.COV2.S COVID-19 vaccine or a placebo.

This clone occurred once. The chain uses TRBV19 and TRBJ2-7; no clear D gene. The germline V gene encodes CDR1 LNHDA and CDR2 SQIVND (reference sequence). This CDR3 region has 12 residues. Trimming pared 1 base from V and 6 bases from J, leaving 7 bases between. CDR3 sequence (DNA): TGTGCCAGTAGTATAGTAGGGCGCGAGCAGTACTTC. It specifies CASSIVGREQYF. Variable domain in full (rest from reference TRBV19 and TRBJ2-7): DGGITQSPKYLFRKEGQNVTLSCEQNLNHDAMYWYRQDPGQGLRLIYYSQIVNDFQKGDIAEGYSVSREKKESFPLTVTSAQKNPTAFYLCASSIVGREQYFGPGTRLTVT.

This clone was observed a single time. This chain connects TRBV11-3 to TRBJ1-1; 9 nucleotides match TRBD1. Germline-derived CDR1 and CDR2 are SGHNT and YENEEA. The J segment lost 4 bases and the V segment lost 5 bases, leaving 11 bases of the junction unmatched. This CDR3 region has 16 residues. CDR3 in DNA: TGTGCCAGCAGCCTGAGATACAGGGGGCCGGGCACTGAAGCTTTCTTT. This sequence encodes CASSLRYRGPGTEAFF.

In this sample, this clone turned up a few times. This chain joins TRBV6-2 or TRBV6-3 and TRBJ2-7; TRBD1 matches 7 bases. The CDR3 is 14 amino acids. The V segment lost 6 bases and the J segment 3 bases; nucleotides outside the gene matches: 8. Germline CDR1 reads MNHEY; CDR2 reads SVGEGT. CDR3 sequence (DNA): TGTGCCAGCAGCCCGGGACAGTTCCTCTACGAGCAGTACGTC. This sequence encodes CASSPGQFLYEQYV.

The V gene is TRBV18, the J gene TRBJ2-3; D perhaps matches TRBD1 (6 bases). The germline V and J ends were trimmed by 1 base and 3 bases, with 14 bases remaining between them. The V gene's germline CDR1 is KGHSH and CDR2 LQKENI. This CDR3 is built from 16 residues. DNA for the CDR3: TGTGCCAGCTCACCACGTGTCAGGGGAAGTACAGATACGCAGTATTTT. Residues: CASSPRVRGSTDTQYF. The whole variable domain, filled in from reference TRBV18 and TRBJ2-3, reads NAGVMQNPRHLVRRRGQEARLRCSPMKGHSHVYWYRQLPEEGLKFMVYLQKENIIDESGMPKERFSAEFPKEGPSILRIQQVVRGDSAAYFCASSPRVRGSTDTQYFGPGTRLTVL.

The V call is TRBV2, the J call TRBJ2-3, with 9 bases lining up with TRBD2. CDR3 length equals 15 residues. V lost 6 bases, J lost 0 bases, and 4 bases stayed unmatched. In germline, CDR1 is SNHLY, CDR2 FYNNEI. CDR3 sequence (DNA): TGTGCCAGCAGGCCCACTAGCGGGAGCACAGATACGCAGTATTTT. Translation gives CASRPTSGSTDTQYF. The full variable domain, with the rest looked up from reference TRBV2 and TRBJ2-3, is EPEVTQTPSHQVTQMGQEVILRCVPISNHLYFYWYRQILGQKVEFLVSFYNNEISEKSEIFDDQFSVERPDGSNFTLKIRSTKLEDSAMYFCASRPTSGSTDTQYFGPGTRLTVL.

V usage is TRBV7-2 and J usage is TRBJ1-3, with a weak D call TRBD1 (6 bases). This CDR3 has 13 amino acids. V lost 10 bases, J lost 0 bases, and 10 bases lay in between. Per germline, CDR1 SGHTA and CDR2 FQGNSA. CDR3 sequence: CATGTSSGNTIYF. CDR3 nucleotides: TGTGCCACCGGGACATCCTCTGGAAACACCATATATTTT.

A single count supports this clone. The chain is built from TRBV7-2 and TRBJ2-1, with TRBD2 identical over 12 bases. The CDR3 has 16 amino acids. J was trimmed by 8 bases and V by 5 bases; bases with no gene match: 10. Germline-derived CDR1 and CDR2 are SGHTA and FQGNSA. CDR3 sequence reads: CASSKSSGRAVYEQFF. As DNA, the CDR3 is TGTGCCAGCAGCAAATCTAGCGGGAGGGCGGTCTATGAGCAGTTCTTC.

This chain uses TRBV7-2 with TRBJ1-2; D ambiguous. Trimming pared 4 bases from V and 7 bases from J, leaving 22 bases between. Germline CDR1 reads SGHTA; CDR2 reads FQGNSA. CDR3 length: 16 residues. CDR3 nucleotide sequence: TGTGCCAGCAGCTCCCCCCCCGCGGGGTTTATCGGTGGCTACACCTTC. It translates to CASSSPPAGFIGGYTF.

This clone was seen only once. The chain combines TRBV4-1 with TRBJ1-2; a possible D gene is TRBD1 (6 bases). The CDR3 length is 16 residues. Germline assignment: CDR1 MGHRA and CDR2 YSYEKL. Trimming took off 3 bases at V and 4 bases at J, with 18 bases between the two ends. This chain's CDR3 is CASSQIMGGPTYGYTF. CDR3 nucleotides: TGCGCCAGCAGCCAGATAATGGGGGGCCCCACCTATGGCTACACCTTC.

V and J are TRBV7-8 and TRBJ1-3, with unresolved D. Germline loops: CDR1 SGHVS, CDR2 FQNEAQ. V lost 2 bases, J lost 0 bases, and 14 bases lay in between. The CDR3 loop spans 17 amino acids. CDR3 sequence: CASSLWGGSNSGNTIYF. The CDR3 DNA reads TGTGCCAGCAGCTTATGGGGAGGGAGTAACTCTGGAAACACCATATATTTT.

In its sample, this clone was seen a few times. This chain links TRBV4-3 with TRBJ2-7; perhaps D is TRBD1 or TRBD2 (5 bases each). The CDR3 loop spans 13 amino acids. CDR1 is LGHNA, CDR2 YSLEER, per germline. The V end lost 1 base, the J end lost 7 bases, and 11 bases lay between the germline ends. CDR3 bases: TGCGCCAGCAGCCAAGGAGGGGCGAGTGAGCAGTACTTC. It yields the protein CASSQGGASEQYF.

The rearrangement links TRBV5-4 to TRBJ2-2; D might be TRBD2 (6 bases). Trimming removed 3 bases from V and 4 bases from J, with 13 bases in between. The V gene's germline CDR1 is SGHNT and CDR2 YYREEE (reference sequence). CDR3 size: 15 residues. As DNA, the CDR3 is TGTGCCAGCAGCTCCCTCGGCGGGACCACCGGGGAGCTGTTTTTT. Translated, it gives CASSSLGGTTGELFF.

J is TRBJ2-3 and V is TRBV28; the D gene is possibly TRBD2 (7 bases). Trimming left V 7 bases short and J 0 bases short, with 11 bases between. The CDR3 totals 14 residues. Per the germline V gene, CDR1 is MDHEN and CDR2 is SYDVKM. Written as DNA, the CDR3 is TGTGCCAGCACCGGGGGGCGAAGCACAGATACGCAGTATTTT. It codes for CASTGGRSTDTQYF.

CDR3 in amino acids: CASSRAGLQGYIQYF. In DNA, the CDR3 is TGTGCCAGCAGCCGTGCTGGTCTACAGGGTTACATTCAGTACTTC. This chain uses TRBV7-2 with TRBJ2-4; D is perhaps TRBD1 (6 bases). In germline, CDR1 is SGHTA, CDR2 FQGNSA. V was pared by 5 bases and J by 8 bases, with 19 bases between. There are 15 residues in the CDR3.

This chain uses TRBV7-9 with TRBJ2-1; D gene unclear. The CDR3 spans 14 residues. V shed 2 bases and J shed 4 bases, with 9 bases lying between them. Germline V gene data show CDR1 as SEHNR and CDR2 as FQNEAQ (reference sequence). CDR3 sequence (DNA): TGTGCCAGCAGCTTAATTGAGAGATACAATGAGCAGTTCTTC. It encodes CASSLIERYNEQFF.

The V call is TRBV6-5, the J call TRBJ2-5; D remains ambiguous. CDR3 size: 14 residues. CDR1 and CDR2 from the germline V gene are MNHEY and SVGAGI. The V end lost 8 bases, the J end lost 5 bases, and 18 bases lay between the germline ends. Here the CDR3 reads CASGNDPSGETQYF. The CDR3 DNA reads as TGTGCCAGCGGCAACGACCCTTCCGGCGAGACCCAGTACTTC.

V and J are TRBV5-1 and TRBJ2-5, with 9 bases aligning to TRBD2. V lost 4 bases to trimming and J lost 2 bases; unmatched junction nucleotides: 15. Germline-derived CDR1 and CDR2 are SGHRS and YFSETQ. The CDR3 is 18 amino acids. DNA of the CDR3: TGCGCCAGCAGCCCATATAATTTAGCGGGAGCCAGACAAGAGACCCAGTACTTC. Protein product: CASSPYNLAGARQETQYF.